The 3 T cell receptor beta chains given below trace back to one sample, sequenced in a study of high-grade serous ovarian cancer treatment subgroups. The tumor samples were collected prior to definitive surgery or chemotherapy. Repertoires were generated with immunoSEQ multiplex PCR, while TCRdb's copy carries only in-frame clones and drops some. The sample consists of 5,000 to 6,000 clones, less than 85% of them appearing once. Sequences were obtained from tumor tissue. These receptors were collected from a human donor with high-grade serous ovarian cancer.

The chain combines TRBV25-1 with TRBJ1-1; unclear D gene. V lost 6 bases and J lost 3, with 17 bases in between. Looked up from germline, CDR1 is MGHDK and CDR2 is SYGVNS. This CDR3 spans 15 amino acids. The CDR3 nucleotides read TGTGCCAGCAGCCTTGGCCCGGGGTTTTACACTGAAGCTTTCTTT. Protein product: CASSLGPGFYTEAFF.

The rearrangement uses TRBV6-6 and TRBJ2-7, with D tentatively TRBD1 (5 bases). The CDR3 is 15 residues long. Germline CDR1 reads MNHNY; CDR2 reads SVGAGI (reference sequence). V was trimmed by 6 bases and J by 3 bases, leaving 18 bases between them. This chain's CDR3 is CASSQGRHSGYEQYF. The CDR3 coding sequence is TGTGCCAGCAGCCAGGGAAGACATTCCGGCTACGAGCAGTACTTC.

This clone was observed once. The gene calls are TRBV7-3 and TRBJ1-1; D is ambiguous. V lost 5 bases to trimming and J lost 1 base, with 20 bases between them. This CDR3 spans 17 amino acids. Germline CDR1 reads SGHTA; CDR2 reads FQGTGA. The CDR3 here is CASSPRTLGQQNTEAFF. The CDR3 nucleotides read TGTGCCAGCAGCCCCCGAACCCTGGGCCAGCAGAACACTGAAGCTTTCTTT.